These T cell receptor beta chains were read from a single sample in a study of blood T cell repertoires in COVID-19. Some clones are missing from TCRdb's copy, which holds only in-frame ones; the method was immunoSEQ multiplex PCR. The repertoire has approximately 38,000 clones, 85% to 90% of them found once; the top ten carry less than 25%. Sequences were obtained from peripheral blood. These TCRs come from a man in his fifties or sixties with active or convalescent COVID-19. Both conserved end residues are part of each CDR3. The order of the fields is V gene, D gene, clone size, J gene, CDR3 DNA, CDR3 protein. D genes are given only for firm matches. The size field is filled for only some rows; it gives once, few, many or a size class.

V: TRBV15; D: .; size: .; J: TRBJ1-1; DNA: TGTGCCACCAGCAGAGATAGAAAAACTGAAGCTTTCTTT; CDR3: CATSRDRKTEAFF
V: TRBV5-1; D: TRBD1; size: once; J: TRBJ2-7; DNA: TGCGCCAGTTGGGACAGAAGCTCCTACGAGCAGTACTTC; CDR3: CASWDRSSYEQYF
V: TRBV2; D: .; size: .; J: TRBJ1-2; DNA: TGTGCCAGCAGTGAAGTTCCAGCTAACTATGGCTACACCTTC; CDR3: CASSEVPANYGYTF
V: TRBV6-5; D: .; size: .; J: TRBJ2-7; DNA: TGTGCCAGCAGTTACTGGGGCAGCTCCTACGAGCAGTACTTC; CDR3: CASSYWGSSYEQYF
V: TRBV3-1/TRBV3-2; D: .; size: .; J: TRBJ1-2; DNA: TGTGCCAGCAGCCAAAGGGGCGGCAGCTACTATGGCTACACCTTC; CDR3: CASSQRGGSYYGYTF
V: TRBV28; D: TRBD1; size: .; J: TRBJ1-2; DNA: TGTGCCAGCGTTACAGGGGTAGGCGGCTACACCTTC; CDR3: CASVTGVGGYTF
V: TRBV3-1/TRBV3-2; D: .; size: many; J: TRBJ1-2; DNA: TGTGCCAGCACCGCAGGGCGCAGCTATGGCTACACCTTC; CDR3: CASTAGRSYGYTF
V: TRBV6-5; D: .; size: .; J: TRBJ2-5; DNA: TGTGCCAGCAGTTACTCGGGGAGGGGGGGAGACCCAAACTTC; CDR3: CASSYSGRGGDPNF
V: TRBV5-1; D: TRBD1; size: .; J: TRBJ2-2; DNA: TGCGCCAGCAGTGCCACAGGGGGCTCGAGTGGCGGGGAGCTGTTTTTT; CDR3: CASSATGGSSGGELFF
V: TRBV5-1; D: TRBD1; size: .; J: TRBJ1-1; DNA: TGCGCCAGCAGCCCGGGACAGCTGGTGAACACTGAAGCTTTCTTT; CDR3: CASSPGQLVNTEAFF
V: TRBV7-8; D: TRBD2; size: .; J: TRBJ2-1; DNA: TGTGCCAGCAGCTCACCCGGCGGGGGGGCCTCCTACAATGAGCAGTTCTTC; CDR3: CASSSPGGGASYNEQFF
V: TRBV10-3; D: TRBD1; size: once; J: TRBJ1-2; DNA: TGTGCCATCACCCGGGACAGTAACTATGGCTACACCTTC; CDR3: CAITRDSNYGYTF
V: TRBV4-1; D: .; size: .; J: TRBJ1-2; DNA: TGCGCCAGCAGCCAAGATAGGACAGCTTCAAACTATGGCTACACCTTC; CDR3: CASSQDRTASNYGYTF
V: TRBV30; D: .; size: .; J: TRBJ1-4; DNA: TGTGCCTGGGGGCCGGGGAACCAAAATGAAAAACTGTTTTTT; CDR3: CAWGPGNQNEKLFF
V: TRBV20-1; D: .; size: .; J: TRBJ2-5; DNA: TGCAGTGCTAGTGGGGGGCGGACGAAAGAGACCCAGTACTTC; CDR3: CSASGGRTKETQYF
V: TRBV19; D: .; size: .; J: TRBJ1-1; DNA: TGTGCCAGTAAGTCCCAGGCAGCGAACACTGAAGCTTTCTTT; CDR3: CASKSQAANTEAFF
V: TRBV28; D: .; size: .; J: TRBJ2-2; DNA: TGTGCCAGCAGTCCCCCGCGGGGCGCCGGGGAGCTGTTTTTT; CDR3: CASSPPRGAGELFF
V: TRBV25-1; D: TRBD1; size: few; J: TRBJ2-3; DNA: TGTGCCAGCAGTGTTAGGGGGCCAGATACGCAGTATTTT; CDR3: CASSVRGPDTQYF
V: TRBV7-9; D: .; size: .; J: TRBJ1-2; DNA: TGTGCCAGCAGCTTACAGGCTCCAGGCTACACCTTC; CDR3: CASSLQAPGYTF
V: TRBV20-1; D: TRBD2; size: .; J: TRBJ2-2; DNA: TGCAGTGCTAGTATGCCTAGCGGGAGGGGGACCGGGGAGCTGTTTTTT; CDR3: CSASMPSGRGTGELFF
V: TRBV4-2; D: .; size: .; J: TRBJ1-3; DNA: TGTGCCAGCGGGGGACTGGACGGAAACACCATATATTTT; CDR3: CASGGLDGNTIYF
V: TRBV7-6; D: .; size: .; J: TRBJ2-5; DNA: TGTGCCAGCAGCTTAGCTCCGGCGGAAGAGACCCAGTACTTC; CDR3: CASSLAPAEETQYF
V: TRBV10-3; D: TRBD2; size: .; J: TRBJ2-7; DNA: TGTGCCATCTCGACAGGTGGTGAGCGGGAGGGCCGATACTTC; CDR3: CAISTGGEREGRYF
V: TRBV5-1; D: .; size: .; J: TRBJ1-2; DNA: TGCGCCAGCAGCCGGGACTCCGATGGCTACACCTTC; CDR3: CASSRDSDGYTF
V: TRBV5-4; D: TRBD1; size: .; J: TRBJ1-6; DNA: TGTGCCAGCAGCTTGGACAGGGGCGAGGGTTCACCCCTCCACTTT; CDR3: CASSLDRGEGSPLHF
V: TRBV10-3; D: TRBD2; size: .; J: TRBJ2-2; DNA: TGTGCCATCAGCGCTCTGACTAGCGGGAGGGCCCCCTTGAACACCGGGGAGCTGTTTTTT; CDR3: CAISALTSGRAPLNTGELFF
V: TRBV12-3/TRBV12-4; D: .; size: .; J: TRBJ2-5; DNA: TGTGCCAGCAGTTTACTAGAAGAGACCCAGTACTTC; CDR3: CASSLLEETQYF
V: TRBV15; D: TRBD1; size: .; J: TRBJ1-4; DNA: TGTGCCACCAGGGACAGGGGGGTGACTAATGAAAAACTGTTTTTT; CDR3: CATRDRGVTNEKLFF
V: TRBV29-1; D: TRBD2; size: once; J: TRBJ2-1; DNA: TGCAGCGTTGACCCTAGCGGGGAAAATGAGCAGTTCTTC; CDR3: CSVDPSGENEQFF
V: TRBV6-5; D: .; size: .; J: TRBJ1-6; DNA: TGTGCCAGCAGTTACTCAGGGGTGGCCTATAATTCACCCCTCCACTTT; CDR3: CASSYSGVAYNSPLHF
V: TRBV19; D: .; size: .; J: TRBJ1-6; DNA: TGTGCCAGTAAGGAGGGGATGGCCTTACCCTCACCCCTCCACTTT; CDR3: CASKEGMALPSPLHF
V: TRBV11-1; D: TRBD2; size: .; J: TRBJ2-1; DNA: TGTGCCAGCAGCTTAAGTAGCGGGGGATACAATGAGCAGTTCTTC; CDR3: CASSLSSGGYNEQFF
V: TRBV4-1; D: TRBD1; size: few; J: TRBJ2-4; DNA: TGCGCCAGCAGCCAAGGCGGACAGGGGATAGCCAAAAACATTCAGTACTTC; CDR3: CASSQGGQGIAKNIQYF
V: TRBV6-2/TRBV6-3; D: .; size: .; J: TRBJ1-2; DNA: TGTGCCAGCAGTTCGACAGACTATGGCTACACCTTC; CDR3: CASSSTDYGYTF
V: TRBV5-1; D: TRBD2; size: once; J: TRBJ2-6; DNA: TGCGCCAGCAGCTTTAAGGCGGGAGGGGGCTCTGGGGCCAACGTCCTGACTTTC; CDR3: CASSFKAGGGSGANVLTF
V: TRBV3-1/TRBV3-2; D: TRBD1; size: .; J: TRBJ2-3; DNA: TGTGCCAGCAGCCAAGATTGGACAGGCCCAAGTACAGATACGCAGTATTTT; CDR3: CASSQDWTGPSTDTQYF
V: TRBV27; D: .; size: .; J: TRBJ2-2; DNA: TGTGCCAGCAGTTTCCGGACCGGGGAGCTGTTTTTT; CDR3: CASSFRTGELFF
V: TRBV9; D: .; size: .; J: TRBJ2-3; DNA: TGTGCCAGCAGCGTACATCACTTTAAGGATACGCAGTATTTT; CDR3: CASSVHHFKDTQYF
V: TRBV7-9; D: TRBD1; size: .; J: TRBJ1-2; DNA: TGTGCCAGCAGCCGAACGCAGGGGGCCCGGTATGGCTACACCTTC; CDR3: CASSRTQGARYGYTF
V: TRBV5-1; D: .; size: .; J: TRBJ1-4; DNA: TGCGCCAGCAGCTTGTCAAGCATGGAGGAAAAACTGTTTTTT; CDR3: CASSLSSMEEKLFF
V: TRBV5-1; D: .; size: .; J: TRBJ1-1; DNA: TGCGCCAGCAGCTTGGGGGCCGCGGGGAGCACTGAAGCTTTCTTT; CDR3: CASSLGAAGSTEAFF
V: TRBV15; D: TRBD1; size: .; J: TRBJ2-4; DNA: TGTGCCACCAGCAACCCAAGAACCGGGACAGAACTAGCCAAAAACATTCAGTACTTC; CDR3: CATSNPRTGTELAKNIQYF
V: TRBV6-5; D: .; size: .; J: TRBJ1-1; DNA: TGTGCCAGCAGCCATGGGGGGGCTTTATTGTCTGAAGCTTTCTTT; CDR3: CASSHGGALLSEAFF
V: TRBV5-1; D: .; size: .; J: TRBJ2-5; DNA: TGCGCCAGTAGGGGTCCTCAAGAGACCCAGTACTTC; CDR3: CASRGPQETQYF
V: TRBV5-1; D: TRBD1; size: .; J: TRBJ2-7; DNA: TGCGCCAGCAGCATAAACACAGGGGGCGATCTGTACTTC; CDR3: CASSINTGGDLYF
V: TRBV27; D: TRBD2; size: .; J: TRBJ2-1; DNA: TGTGCCAGCAGTCCCCGTAGACTAGCGGGAGACTACAATGAGCAGTTCTTC; CDR3: CASSPRRLAGDYNEQFF
V: TRBV13; D: TRBD2; size: .; J: TRBJ2-3; DNA: TGTGCCAGCAGCCTACGGGGTAGCGGGAGGGTAACAGATACGCAGTATTTT; CDR3: CASSLRGSGRVTDTQYF
V: TRBV6-2/TRBV6-3; D: TRBD2; size: .; J: TRBJ2-2; DNA: TGTGCCAGCAGCTTAGGGCGGGGGGCGAACACCGGGGAGCTGTTTTTT; CDR3: CASSLGRGANTGELFF
V: TRBV27; D: TRBD1; size: .; J: TRBJ1-1; DNA: TGTGCCAGCAGTCCGACAGGGGCGAACACTGAAGCTTTCTTT; CDR3: CASSPTGANTEAFF
V: TRBV28; D: .; size: .; J: TRBJ1-1; DNA: TGTGCCAGCAGTCCCTGGAGGTCGCGAGCTTTCTTT; CDR3: CASSPWRSRAFF
V: TRBV27; D: TRBD2; size: .; J: TRBJ2-5; DNA: TGTGCCAGCAGTTTATCAGGCGGGGGGGCCGTTGTGGAGACCCAGTACTTC; CDR3: CASSLSGGGAVVETQYF
V: TRBV4-2; D: TRBD1; size: few; J: TRBJ1-1; DNA: TGTGCCAGCAGCCCCGGGACAGGGCCCACTGAAGCTTTCTTT; CDR3: CASSPGTGPTEAFF